This entry concerns a single TCR beta chain. Its matching antigen is unknown. Only in-frame clones appear in the TCRdb table, and some are missing; sequencing was by immunoSEQ multiplex PCR. This sample has hundreds of thousands of clones, with around 97% found just once. These data originate in a study of shared clonotypes between healthy human individuals. Study-level findings and limits: Sample collection involved blood only; tissue repertoires are likely different. The represented genetic and exposure-history diversity was limited by the small number of donors.

This CDR3 is built from 15 residues. CDR1 and CDR2 from the germline V gene are SGHNT and YENEEA. V shed 5 bases and J 3 bases; nucleotides not matched to a gene: 4. The specimen sequenced was naive CD4+ T cells sorted from blood. The subset: CD45RA+ positively selected. The TCR comes from a young woman in good health. J is TRBJ2-1 and V is TRBV11-3, with 10 bases identical to TRBD2. CDR3 coding DNA: TGTGCCAGCAGCACCGGACTAGCGGTCTACAATGAGCAGTTCTTC. It encodes CASSTGLAVYNEQFF.